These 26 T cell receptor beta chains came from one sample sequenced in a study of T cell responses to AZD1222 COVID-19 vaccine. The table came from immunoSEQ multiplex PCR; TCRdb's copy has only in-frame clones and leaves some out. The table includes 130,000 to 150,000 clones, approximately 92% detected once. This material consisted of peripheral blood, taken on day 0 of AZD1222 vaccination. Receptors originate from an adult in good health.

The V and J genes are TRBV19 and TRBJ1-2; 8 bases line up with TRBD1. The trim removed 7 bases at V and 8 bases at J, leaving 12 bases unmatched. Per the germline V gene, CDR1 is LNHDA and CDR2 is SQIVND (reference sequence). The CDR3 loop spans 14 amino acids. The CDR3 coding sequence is TGTGCCAGTACCGAGGGACAGGACCCTATGGGCTACACCTTC. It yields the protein CASTEGQDPMGYTF. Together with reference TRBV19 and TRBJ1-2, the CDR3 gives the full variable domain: DGGITQSPKYLFRKEGQNVTLSCEQNLNHDAMYWYRQDPGQGLRLIYYSQIVNDFQKGDIAEGYSVSREKKESFPLTVTSAQKNPTAFYLCASTEGQDPMGYTFGSGTRLTVV.

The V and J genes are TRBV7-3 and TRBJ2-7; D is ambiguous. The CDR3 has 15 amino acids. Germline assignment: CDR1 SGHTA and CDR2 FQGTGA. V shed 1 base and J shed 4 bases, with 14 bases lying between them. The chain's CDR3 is CASSLSGSSKYEQYF. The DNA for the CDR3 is TGTGCCAGCAGCTTAAGTGGTAGCAGTAAGTACGAGCAGTACTTC.

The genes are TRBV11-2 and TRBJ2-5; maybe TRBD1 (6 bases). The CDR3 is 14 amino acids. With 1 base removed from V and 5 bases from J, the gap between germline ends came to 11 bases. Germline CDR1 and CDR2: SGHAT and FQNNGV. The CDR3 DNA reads TGTGCCAGCAGCTTAGGACAGGTTGCGGAGACCCAGTACTTC. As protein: CASSLGQVAETQYF.

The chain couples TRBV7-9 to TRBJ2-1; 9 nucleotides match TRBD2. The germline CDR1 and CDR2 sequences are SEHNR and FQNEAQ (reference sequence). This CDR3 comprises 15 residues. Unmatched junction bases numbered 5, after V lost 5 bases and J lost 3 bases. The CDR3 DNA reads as TGTGCCAGCAGCACACGGACTAGCGTCTACAATGAGCAGTTCTTC. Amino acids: CASSTRTSVYNEQFF. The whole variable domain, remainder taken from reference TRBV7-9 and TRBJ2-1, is DTGVSQNPRHKITKRGQNVTFRCDPISEHNRLYWYRQTLGQGPEFLTYFQNEAQLEKSRLLSDRFSAERPKGSFSTLEIQRTEQGDSAMYLCASSTRTSVYNEQFFGPGTRLTVL.

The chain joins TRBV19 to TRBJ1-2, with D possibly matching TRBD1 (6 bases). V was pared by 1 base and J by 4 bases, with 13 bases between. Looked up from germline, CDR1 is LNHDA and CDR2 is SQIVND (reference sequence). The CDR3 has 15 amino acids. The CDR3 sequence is CASSIGRGPSYGYTF. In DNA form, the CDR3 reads TGTGCCAGTAGTATAGGCAGGGGCCCTAGCTATGGCTACACCTTC.

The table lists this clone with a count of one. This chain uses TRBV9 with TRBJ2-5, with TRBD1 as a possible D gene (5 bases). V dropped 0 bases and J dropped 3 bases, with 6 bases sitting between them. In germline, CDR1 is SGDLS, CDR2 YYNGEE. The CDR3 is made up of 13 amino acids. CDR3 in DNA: TGTGCCAGCAGCGTAGTAGGGGAAGAGACCCAGTACTTC. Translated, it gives CASSVVGEETQYF.

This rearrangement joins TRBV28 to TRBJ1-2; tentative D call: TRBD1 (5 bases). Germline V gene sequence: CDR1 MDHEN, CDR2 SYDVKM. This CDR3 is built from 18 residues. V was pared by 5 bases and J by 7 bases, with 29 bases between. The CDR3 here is CASSLRGVGGKNWSGYTF. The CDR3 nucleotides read TGTGCCAGCAGTCTCCGGGGGGTTGGAGGGAAAAATTGGAGTGGCTACACCTTC.

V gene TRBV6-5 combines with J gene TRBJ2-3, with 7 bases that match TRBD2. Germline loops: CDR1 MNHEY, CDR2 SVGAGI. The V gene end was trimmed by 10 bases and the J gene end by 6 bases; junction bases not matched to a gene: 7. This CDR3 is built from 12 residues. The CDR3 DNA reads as TGTGCCACTCGACTAGCCTCGGATACGCAGTATTTT. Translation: CATRLASDTQYF.

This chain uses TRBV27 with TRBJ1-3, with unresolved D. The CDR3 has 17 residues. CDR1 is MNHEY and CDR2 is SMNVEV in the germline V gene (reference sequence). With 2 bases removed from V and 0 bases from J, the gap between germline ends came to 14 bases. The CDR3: CASSLEGPRISGNTIYF. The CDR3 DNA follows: TGTGCCAGCAGTTTAGAGGGCCCTCGGATCTCTGGAAACACCATATATTTT.

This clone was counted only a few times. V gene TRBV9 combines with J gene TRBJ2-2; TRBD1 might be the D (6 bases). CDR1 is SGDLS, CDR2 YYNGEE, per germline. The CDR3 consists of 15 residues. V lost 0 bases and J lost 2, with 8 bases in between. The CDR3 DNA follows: TGTGCCAGCAGCGTAGGGGGACAAAACACCGGGGAGCTGTTTTTT. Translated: CASSVGGQNTGELFF.

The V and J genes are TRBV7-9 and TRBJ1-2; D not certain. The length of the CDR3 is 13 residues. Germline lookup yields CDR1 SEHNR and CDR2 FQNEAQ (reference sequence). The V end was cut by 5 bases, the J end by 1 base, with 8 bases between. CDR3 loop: CASSLNGNYGYTF. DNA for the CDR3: TGTGCCAGCAGCCTTAACGGTAACTATGGCTACACCTTC. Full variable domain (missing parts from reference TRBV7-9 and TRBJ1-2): DTGVSQNPRHKITKRGQNVTFRCDPISEHNRLYWYRQTLGQGPEFLTYFQNEAQLEKSRLLSDRFSAERPKGSFSTLEIQRTEQGDSAMYLCASSLNGNYGYTFGSGTRLTVV.

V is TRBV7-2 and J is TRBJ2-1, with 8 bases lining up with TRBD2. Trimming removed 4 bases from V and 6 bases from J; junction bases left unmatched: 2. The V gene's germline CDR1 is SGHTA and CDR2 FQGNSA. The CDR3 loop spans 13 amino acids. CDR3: CASSSGLANEQFF. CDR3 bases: TGTGCCAGCAGCTCAGGACTAGCCAATGAGCAGTTCTTC.

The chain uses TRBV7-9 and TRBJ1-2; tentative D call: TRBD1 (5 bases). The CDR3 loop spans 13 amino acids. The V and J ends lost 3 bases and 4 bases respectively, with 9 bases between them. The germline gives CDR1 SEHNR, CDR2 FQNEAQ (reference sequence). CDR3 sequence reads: CASSFRGVYGYTF. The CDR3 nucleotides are TGTGCCAGCAGCTTTAGGGGAGTCTATGGCTACACCTTC. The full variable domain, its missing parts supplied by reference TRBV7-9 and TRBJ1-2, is DTGVSQNPRHKITKRGQNVTFRCDPISEHNRLYWYRQTLGQGPEFLTYFQNEAQLEKSRLLSDRFSAERPKGSFSTLEIQRTEQGDSAMYLCASSFRGVYGYTFGSGTRLTVV.

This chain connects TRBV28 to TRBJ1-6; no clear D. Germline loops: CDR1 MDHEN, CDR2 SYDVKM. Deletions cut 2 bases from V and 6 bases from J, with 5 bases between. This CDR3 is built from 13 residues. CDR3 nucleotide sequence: TGTGCCAGCAGTTTAGACCGTAATTCACCCCTCCACTTT. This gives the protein CASSLDRNSPLHF.

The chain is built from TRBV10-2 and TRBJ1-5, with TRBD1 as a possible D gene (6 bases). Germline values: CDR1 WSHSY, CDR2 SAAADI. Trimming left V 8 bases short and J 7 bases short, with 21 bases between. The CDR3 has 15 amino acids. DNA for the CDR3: TGCGCCAGCGGGAGGAGGCAGGGGAGTCTGCAGCCCCAGCATTTT. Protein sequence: CASGRRQGSLQPQHF.

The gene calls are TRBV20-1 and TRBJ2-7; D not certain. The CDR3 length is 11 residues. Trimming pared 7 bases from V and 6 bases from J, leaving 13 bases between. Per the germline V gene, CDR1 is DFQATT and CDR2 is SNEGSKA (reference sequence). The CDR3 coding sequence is TGCAGTGTTACAGCCCCTCTCGAGCAGTACTTC. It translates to CSVTAPLEQYF.

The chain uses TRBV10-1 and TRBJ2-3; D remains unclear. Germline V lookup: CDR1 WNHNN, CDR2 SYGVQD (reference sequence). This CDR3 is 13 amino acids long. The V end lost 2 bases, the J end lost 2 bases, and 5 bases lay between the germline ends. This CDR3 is CASSEDATDTQYF. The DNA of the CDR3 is TGCGCCAGCAGTGAGGACGCCACAGATACGCAGTATTTT.

The CDR3 loop reads CASSDGGIPGGNEQFF. CDR3 in DNA: TGCGCCAGCAGCGACGGCGGGATCCCGGGGGGTAATGAGCAGTTCTTC. This chain uses TRBV5-1 with TRBJ2-1; 7 positions match TRBD2. CDR3 size: 16 residues. The ends lost 4 bases at V and 7 bases at J; junction bases unmatched: 14. Germline CDR1 and CDR2: SGHRS and YFSETQ.

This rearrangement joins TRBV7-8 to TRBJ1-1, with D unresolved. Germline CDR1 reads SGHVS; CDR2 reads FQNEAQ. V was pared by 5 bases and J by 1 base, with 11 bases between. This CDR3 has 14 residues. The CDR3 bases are TGTGCCAGCAGCCCCCGGTTTAAGAACACTGAAGCTTTCTTT. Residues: CASSPRFKNTEAFF.

The CDR3 region has the DNA TGCGCCAGCAGCCCACCCGGGCCTAAGACTCTCTATGGCTACACCTTC. It is translated as CASSPPGPKTLYGYTF. The chain has TRBV5-1 and TRBJ1-2; D unresolved. V lost 4 bases and J 4 bases, leaving 20 bases between the germline ends. The CDR3 extends over 16 amino acids. Germline V gives CDR1 SGHRS, CDR2 YFSETQ. Variable domain in full (rest from reference TRBV5-1 and TRBJ1-2): KAGVTQTPRYLIKTRGQQVTLSCSPISGHRSVSWYQQTPGQGLQFLFEYFSETQRNKGNFPGRFSGRQFSNSRSEMNVSTLELGDSALYLCASSPPGPKTLYGYTFGSGTRLTVV.

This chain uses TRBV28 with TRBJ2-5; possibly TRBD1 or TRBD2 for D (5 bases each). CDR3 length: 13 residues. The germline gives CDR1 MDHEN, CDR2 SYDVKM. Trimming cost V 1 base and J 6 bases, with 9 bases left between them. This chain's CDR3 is CASSLSPGQTQYF. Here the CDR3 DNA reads TGTGCCAGCAGTTTATCCCCGGGGCAGACCCAGTACTTC.

In DNA form, the CDR3 reads TGTGCCAGCACCGGGGACAGGGTCCACGAGCAGTACTTC. Amino acids: CASTGDRVHEQYF. The rearrangement links TRBV6-4 to TRBJ2-7; 9 positions match TRBD1. CDR1 MRHNA and CDR2 SNTAGT come from the germline V gene. Germline trimming cut 7 bases from V and 5 bases from J; bases unmatched to any gene: 6. CDR3 length: 13 amino acids.

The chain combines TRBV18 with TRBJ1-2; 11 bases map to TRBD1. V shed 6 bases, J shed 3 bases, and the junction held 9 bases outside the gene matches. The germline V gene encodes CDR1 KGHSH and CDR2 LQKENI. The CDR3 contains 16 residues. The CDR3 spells CASSRFPGQGDYGYTF. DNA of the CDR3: TGTGCCAGCTCCCGATTTCCGGGACAGGGGGACTATGGCTACACCTTC.

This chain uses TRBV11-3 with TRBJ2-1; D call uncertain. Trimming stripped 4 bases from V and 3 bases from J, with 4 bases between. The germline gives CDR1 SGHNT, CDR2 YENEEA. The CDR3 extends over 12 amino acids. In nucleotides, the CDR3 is TGTGCCAGCAGCTCCCGCTACAATGAGCAGTTCTTC. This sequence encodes CASSSRYNEQFF.

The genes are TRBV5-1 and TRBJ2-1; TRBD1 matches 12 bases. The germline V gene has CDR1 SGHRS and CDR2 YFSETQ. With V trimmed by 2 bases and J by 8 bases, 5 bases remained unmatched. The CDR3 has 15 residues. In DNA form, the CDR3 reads TGCGCCAGCAGCTTTTTGGGACAGGGGGCTCATGAGCAGTTCTTC. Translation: CASSFLGQGAHEQFF.

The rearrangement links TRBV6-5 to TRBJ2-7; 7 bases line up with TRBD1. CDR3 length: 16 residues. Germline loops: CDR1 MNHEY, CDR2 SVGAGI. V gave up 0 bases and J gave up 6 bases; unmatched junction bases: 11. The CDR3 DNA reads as TGTGCCAGCAGTTACTCATCGCCTCACAGGGGAGCCGAGCAGTACTTC. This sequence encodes CASSYSSPHRGAEQYF.